This is a list of T cell receptor beta chains from one sample in a study of T-cell memory formation after mild COVID-19. TCRdb passed the 5' RACE reads through MiXCR, listing each CDR3 protein once. The top ten hold about 8.1% of the sample, which has some 600,000 distinct CDR3 sequences, approximately 15% seen once. Input material: PBMCs or a T cell subset sorted from them (not recorded which). Every receptor here comes from an adult woman who had mild COVID-19 (a few samples of this study predate the infection). Cell type and time point are not known. The CDR3 runs from the conserved cysteine through the conserved F or W. Fields, in order: V gene, J gene, clone size, D gene, CDR3 protein, CDR3 DNA. A D gene is named only where the DNA matches it firmly. Rows give clone size only sometimes, using once, few, many, or a class for an expanded clone.

v_call: TRBV12-3/TRBV12-4
j_call: TRBJ2-7
clone_size: many
d_call: .
cdr3_aa: CASSQPSAGKYEQYF
cdr3_nt: TGTGCCAGCAGTCAACCTAGCGCGGGGAAATACGAGCAGTACTTC

v_call: TRBV4-3
j_call: TRBJ1-2
clone_size: .
d_call: .
cdr3_aa: CASSPSWQVVNYGYTF
cdr3_nt: TGCGCCAGCAGCCCGTCGTGGCAGGTCGTTAACTATGGCTACACCTTC

v_call: TRBV4-3
j_call: TRBJ2-3
clone_size: .
d_call: TRBD2
cdr3_aa: CASSQAGVAGIGDTQYF
cdr3_nt: TGCGCCAGCAGCCAAGCGGGAGTAGCGGGAATCGGAGATACGCAGTATTTT

v_call: TRBV7-2
j_call: TRBJ2-5
clone_size: few
d_call: TRBD2
cdr3_aa: CASNPESRSSGETQYF
cdr3_nt: TGTGCCAGCAACCCTGAATCGAGGTCTAGCGGGGAGACCCAGTACTTC

v_call: TRBV5-1
j_call: TRBJ2-2
clone_size: .
d_call: .
cdr3_aa: CASSLYDAGELFF
cdr3_nt: TGCGCCAGCAGCTTGTATGACGCCGGGGAGCTGTTTTTT

v_call: TRBV5-6
j_call: TRBJ1-5
clone_size: many
d_call: .
cdr3_aa: CASSRSWEGDQPQHF
cdr3_nt: TGTGCCAGCAGTCGCTCCTGGGAGGGGGATCAGCCCCAGCATTTT

v_call: TRBV20-1
j_call: TRBJ1-2
clone_size: few
d_call: .
cdr3_aa: CSARQEPYGYTF
cdr3_nt: TGCAGTGCTAGACAGGAGCCCTATGGCTACACCTTC

v_call: TRBV9
j_call: TRBJ2-5
clone_size: .
d_call: .
cdr3_aa: CASSVGGGRQETQYF
cdr3_nt: TGTGCCAGCAGCGTGGGGGGTGGCAGGCAAGAGACCCAGTACTTC

v_call: TRBV5-1
j_call: TRBJ1-2
clone_size: few
d_call: .
cdr3_aa: CASSLHRENGYTF
cdr3_nt: TGCGCCAGCAGCTTGCACAGGGAGAATGGCTACACCTTC

v_call: TRBV15
j_call: TRBJ2-7
clone_size: .
d_call: TRBD1
cdr3_aa: CATSRDQGAYEQYF
cdr3_nt: TGTGCCACCAGCAGAGATCAGGGGGCTTACGAGCAGTACTTC

v_call: TRBV6-6
j_call: TRBJ2-1
clone_size: few
d_call: TRBD2
cdr3_aa: CASSRSGREQFF
cdr3_nt: TGTGCCAGCAGCAGGAGCGGGAGAGAACAGTTCTTC

v_call: TRBV27
j_call: TRBJ2-3
clone_size: .
d_call: .
cdr3_aa: CASSSADDTDTQYF
cdr3_nt: TGTGCCAGCAGTTCGGCAGACGACACAGATACGCAGTATTTT

v_call: TRBV20-1
j_call: TRBJ2-1
clone_size: .
d_call: .
cdr3_aa: CSAMRGYDNEQFF
cdr3_nt: TGCAGTGCTATGAGAGGATACGACAATGAGCAGTTCTTC